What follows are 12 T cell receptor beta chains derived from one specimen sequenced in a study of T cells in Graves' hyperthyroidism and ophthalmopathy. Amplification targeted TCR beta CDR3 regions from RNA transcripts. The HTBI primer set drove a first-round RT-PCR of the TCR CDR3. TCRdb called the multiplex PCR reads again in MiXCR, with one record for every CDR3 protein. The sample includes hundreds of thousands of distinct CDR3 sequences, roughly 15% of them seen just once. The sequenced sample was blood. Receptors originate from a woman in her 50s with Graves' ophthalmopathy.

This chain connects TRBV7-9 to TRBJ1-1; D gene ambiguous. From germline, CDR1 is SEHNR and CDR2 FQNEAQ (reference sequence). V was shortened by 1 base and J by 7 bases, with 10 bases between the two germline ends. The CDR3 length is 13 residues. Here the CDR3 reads CASSLGGLDEAFF. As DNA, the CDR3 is TGTGCCAGCAGCTTAGGTGGTTTAGATGAAGCTTTCTTT.

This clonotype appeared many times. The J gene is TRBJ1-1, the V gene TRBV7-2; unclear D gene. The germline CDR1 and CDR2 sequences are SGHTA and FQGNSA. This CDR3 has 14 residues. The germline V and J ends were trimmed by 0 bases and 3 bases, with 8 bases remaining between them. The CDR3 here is CASSLAMTYTEAFF. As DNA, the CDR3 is TGTGCCAGCAGCTTAGCGATGACTTACACTGAAGCTTTCTTT.

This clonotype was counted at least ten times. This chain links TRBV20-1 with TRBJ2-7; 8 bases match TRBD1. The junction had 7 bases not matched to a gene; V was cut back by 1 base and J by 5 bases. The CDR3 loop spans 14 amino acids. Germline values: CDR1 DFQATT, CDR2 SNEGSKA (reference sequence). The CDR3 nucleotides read TGCAGTGCTAGAGCTATCGACAGGGGAAACGAGCAGTACTTC. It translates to CSARAIDRGNEQYF.

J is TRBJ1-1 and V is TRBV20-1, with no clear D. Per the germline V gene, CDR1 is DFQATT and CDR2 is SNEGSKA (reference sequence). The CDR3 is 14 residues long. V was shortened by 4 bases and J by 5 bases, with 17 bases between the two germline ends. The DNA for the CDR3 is TGCAGTGCTACTTACTCAAGTTGGGCAACTGAAGCTTTCTTT. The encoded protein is CSATYSSWATEAFF.

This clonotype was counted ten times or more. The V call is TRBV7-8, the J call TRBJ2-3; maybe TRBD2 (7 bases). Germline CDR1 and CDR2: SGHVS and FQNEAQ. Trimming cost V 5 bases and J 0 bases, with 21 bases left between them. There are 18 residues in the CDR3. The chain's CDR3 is CASSLQLGAGASTDTQYF. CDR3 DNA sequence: TGTGCCAGCAGCCTTCAATTGGGGGCGGGAGCTAGCACAGATACGCAGTATTTT.

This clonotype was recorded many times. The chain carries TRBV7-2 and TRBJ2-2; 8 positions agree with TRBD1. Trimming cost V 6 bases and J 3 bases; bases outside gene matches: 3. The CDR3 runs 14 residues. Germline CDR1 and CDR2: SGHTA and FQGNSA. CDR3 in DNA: TGTGCCAGCAGTACAGGGGGAGACACCGGGGAGCTGTTTTTT. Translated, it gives CASSTGGDTGELFF.

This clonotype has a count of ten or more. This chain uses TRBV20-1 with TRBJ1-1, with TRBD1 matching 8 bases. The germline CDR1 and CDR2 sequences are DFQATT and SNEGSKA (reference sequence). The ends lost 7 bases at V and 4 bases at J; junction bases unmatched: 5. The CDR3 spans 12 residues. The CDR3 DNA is TGCAGTGTTTCAGGGGGCTTCACTGAAGCTTTCTTT. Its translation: CSVSGGFTEAFF.

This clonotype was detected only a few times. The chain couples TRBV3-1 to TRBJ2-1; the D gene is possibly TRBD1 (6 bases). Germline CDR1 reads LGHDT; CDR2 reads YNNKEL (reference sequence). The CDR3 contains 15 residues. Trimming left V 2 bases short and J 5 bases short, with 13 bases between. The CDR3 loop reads CASSQPSEGDNEQFF. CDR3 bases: TGTGCCAGCAGCCAACCGAGTGAGGGGGACAATGAGCAGTTCTTC.

CDR3 residues: CASSRSEGEGRYEQYF. For the CDR3, the DNA is TGCGCCAGCAGCCGGAGCGAGGGTGAGGGGCGGTACGAGCAGTACTTC. The rearrangement joins TRBV4-1 to TRBJ2-7, with D possibly being TRBD1 or TRBD2 (5 bases each). The germline CDR1 and CDR2 sequences are MGHRA and YSYEKL. The CDR3 has 16 residues. The ends were cut back, 4 bases at V and 4 bases at J, with 20 bases in the middle.

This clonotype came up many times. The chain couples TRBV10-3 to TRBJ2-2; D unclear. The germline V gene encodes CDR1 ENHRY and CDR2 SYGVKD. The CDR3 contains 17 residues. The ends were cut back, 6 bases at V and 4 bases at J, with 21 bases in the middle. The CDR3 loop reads CAISDTGRGLSTGELFF. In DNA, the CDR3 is TGTGCCATCAGCGACACCGGGCGCGGCCTGAGCACCGGGGAGCTGTTTTTT.

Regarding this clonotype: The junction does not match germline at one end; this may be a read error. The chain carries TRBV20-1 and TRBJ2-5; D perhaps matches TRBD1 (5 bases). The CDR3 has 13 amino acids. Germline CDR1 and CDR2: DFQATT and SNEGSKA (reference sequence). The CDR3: CSAESQGTEAQYF. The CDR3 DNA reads TGCAGTGCGGAAAGTCAGGGTACAGAGGCCCAGTACTTC.

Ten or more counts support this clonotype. The CDR3 sequence: CASSYPGLAGAGELFF. The CDR3 DNA reads TGCGCCAGCAGCTACCCGGGACTAGCGGGAGCTGGGGAGCTGTTTTTT. The chain is built from TRBV4-1 and TRBJ2-2, with 14 bases lining up with TRBD2. The V gene's germline CDR1 is MGHRA and CDR2 YSYEKL. This CDR3 has 16 amino acids. V shed 5 bases, J shed 8 bases, and the junction held 7 bases outside the gene matches.